These 11 T cell receptor beta chains were sequenced from one sample in a study of beta chain features in type 1 diabetes. Study conclusions and caveats: Researchers report that Type 1 diabetes patients had moderately but significantly shorter TCRB CDR3s across all four CD4+ subsets.

For these TCRs, the target antigens are not known. Of the isolated RNA, all was reverse transcribed, and so the sequenced material was expressed TCRB transcripts. The data were produced by immunoSEQ multiplex PCR, yet TCRdb's version contains in-frame clones alone and is incomplete. The sample carries about 48,000 clones, 42% recorded once. Sequencing was done on a sample of Tregs from blood. The receptors stem from a man aged 25-45 years with type 1 diabetes.

V gene TRBV29-1 combines with J gene TRBJ2-7, with D unclear. V lost 1 base, J lost 2 bases, and 6 bases lay in between. Germline values: CDR1 SQVTM, CDR2 ANQGSEA. This CDR3 region has 12 residues. CDR3 DNA: TGCAGCGTTGAAGGTACAGCCTACGAGCAGTACTTC. Its translation: CSVEGTAYEQYF.

J is TRBJ2-1 and V is TRBV18; 7 bases align to TRBD2. The CDR3 runs to 15 residues. Germline CDR1 KGHSH, CDR2 LQKENI. With V trimmed by 1 base and J by 5 bases, 5 bases remained unmatched. For the CDR3, the DNA is TGTGCCAGCTCACCACAGACGGGAGGCAACAATGAGCAGTTCTTC. Protein product: CASSPQTGGNNEQFF.

This clone came up a few times. The CDR3 bases are TGTGCCAGCAGTTTTCTACTTTCTACAGGGCCTCTTAAACGGGAGGGCCGAGAGACCCAGTACTTC. It is translated as CASSFLLSTGPLKREGRETQYF. The rearrangement joins TRBV28 to TRBJ2-5; TRBD2 matches 8 bases. The trim removed 3 bases at V and 4 bases at J, leaving 28 bases unmatched. The germline V gene encodes CDR1 MDHEN and CDR2 SYDVKM. The CDR3 covers 22 residues.

The rearrangement joins TRBV5-1 to TRBJ2-2, with D uncertain. The CDR3 has 16 amino acids. Between the trimmed V and J ends, which lost 4 bases and 0 bases, there was a span of 13 bases. Germline values: CDR1 SGHRS, CDR2 YFSETQ. The CDR3 DNA is TGCGCCAGCAGCCCCCAGGTAAACGCGAACACCGGGGAGCTGTTTTTT. This gives the protein CASSPQVNANTGELFF.

This clone came up a few times. The rearrangement uses TRBV4-2 and TRBJ2-4; weak D call: TRBD2 (5 bases). Germline assignment: CDR1 LGHNA and CDR2 YNFKEQ. The CDR3 length is 15 residues. The ends were cut back, 1 base at V and 6 bases at J, with 13 bases in the middle. The CDR3 is CASSQVSGSGNIQYF. The CDR3 coding sequence is TGTGCCAGCAGCCAAGTGAGTGGGAGTGGAAACATTCAGTACTTC.

The chain carries TRBV6-5 and TRBJ1-1; tentatively, D is TRBD1 (5 bases). Germline CDR1 reads MNHEY; CDR2 reads SVGAGI. This CDR3 has 11 amino acids. Trimming stripped 8 bases from V and 11 bases from J, with 15 bases between. The CDR3 region is CASSPGKLAFF. The CDR3, as DNA: TGTGCCAGCTCCCCAGGGAAGTTGGCTTTCTTT.

The chain uses TRBV25-1 and TRBJ2-1, with 12 bases lining up with TRBD2. Germline assignment: CDR1 MGHDK and CDR2 SYGVNS. V was pared by 4 bases and J by 2 bases, with 9 bases of the junction left unmatched. This CDR3 has 18 residues. CDR3 in DNA: TGTGCCAGCAGTGGGCGACTAGCGGGAGCCCCCCCCTACAATGAGCAGTTCTTC. Translation: CASSGRLAGAPPYNEQFF.

V usage is TRBV7-2 and J usage is TRBJ2-7; no clear D. The germline CDR1 and CDR2 sequences are SGHTA and FQGNSA. Trimming stripped 1 base from V and 4 bases from J, with 8 bases between. The CDR3 extends over 13 amino acids. The CDR3 here is CASSLGVVYEQYF. The DNA for the CDR3 is TGTGCCAGCAGCTTAGGAGTGGTATACGAGCAGTACTTC.

The chain couples TRBV4-3 to TRBJ2-7, with D perhaps matching TRBD1 (5 bases). The CDR3 contains 14 residues. Germline V gene lookup returns CDR1 LGHNA and CDR2 YSLEER. Trimming removed 1 base from V and 5 bases from J, with 12 bases in between. CDR3 region: CASSQGGRSDEQYF. The DNA of the CDR3 is TGCGCCAGCAGCCAAGGGGGCAGGTCAGACGAGCAGTACTTC.

The gene calls are TRBV11-1 and TRBJ2-7; 7 bases line up with TRBD1. Per germline, CDR1 SGHAT and CDR2 FQDESV (reference sequence). Germline trimming cut 3 bases from V and 3 bases from J; bases unmatched to any gene: 8. This CDR3 has 15 amino acids. Written as DNA, the CDR3 is TGTGCCAGCAGCTTGGGGGACAGCCTTCACTACGAGCAGTACTTC. Translating it yields CASSLGDSLHYEQYF.

This chain uses TRBV10-3 with TRBJ1-1; 7 nucleotides agree with TRBD1. Per germline, CDR1 ENHRY and CDR2 SYGVKD. The CDR3 is 13 residues long. V shed 5 bases and J 3 bases; nucleotides not matched to a gene: 3. The CDR3 sequence: CAISPGTDTEAFF. The CDR3 region has the DNA TGTGCCATCAGTCCCGGGACAGACACTGAAGCTTTCTTT.